This T cell receptor beta chain was identified in a study of breast tumors, draining lymph nodes, adjacent tissues. TCRdb recomputed calls from the multiplex PCR reads with MiXCR, one row per CDR3 protein. The repertoire includes around 130,000 distinct CDR3 sequences, 21% of them detected once, and over 2% sits in the top ten. The lymph nodes were axillary draining lymph nodes from breast cancer patients. With 4 bases clipped from V and 10 bases from J, the junction kept 4 bases outside the gene matches. Germline CDR1 and CDR2: WNHNN and SYGVQD (reference sequence). The CDR3 consists of 13 residues. This clonotype was seen at least ten times.

Sequencing input: axillary lymph node tissue. This chain uses TRBV10-1 with TRBJ2-1, with TRBD2 matching 10 bases. The source is a female donor with breast cancer. Some clones in this sample may be carry-over from other donors' samples. The CDR3 is CASSGSGGGEQFF. The CDR3 region has the DNA TGCGCCAGCAGTGGCAGCGGGGGGGGCGAGCAGTTCTTC.